The 11 T cell receptor beta chains below come from one sample, sequenced in a study of shared clonotypes between healthy human individuals. In the naive CD8 group, cells lacked CD45RO and were positively selected for CCR7, so terminally differentiated effector memory CD45RA+ cells were left out. Profiled with immunoSEQ multiplex PCR; TCRdb holds only in-frame clones, not every one. The sample shows about 680,000 clones, roughly 94% of them seen only once. The material sequenced was naive CD8+ T cells sorted from blood. Receptor source: a man aged 25 to 40 in good health.

This rearrangement joins TRBV7-9 to TRBJ2-7, with 9 bases matching TRBD1. The CDR3 extends over 14 amino acids. Germline trimming cut 6 bases from V and 2 bases from J; bases unmatched to any gene: 5. Germline CDR1 reads SEHNR; CDR2 reads FQNEAQ (reference sequence). The CDR3 DNA is TGTGCCAGCAGTTTGGACAGGGGAACCTACGAGCAGTACTTC. Translated: CASSLDRGTYEQYF.

The genes are TRBV11-2 and TRBJ1-1; D ambiguous. The CDR3 sequence is 13 residues long. Germline V lookup: CDR1 SGHAT, CDR2 FQNNGV. The V and J ends lost 5 bases and 5 bases respectively, with 12 bases between them. The CDR3 nucleotides read TGTGCCAGCAGCGAGGTTACAGCTACTGAAGCTTTCTTT. Translating it yields CASSEVTATEAFF.

The chain uses TRBV6-5 and TRBJ2-7; TRBD1 matches 8 bases. The CDR3 sequence is 15 residues long. Looked up from germline, CDR1 is MNHEY and CDR2 is SVGAGI. After removal of 6 bases from V and 1 base from J, the junction contained 8 bases not matched to a gene. This chain's CDR3 is CASSPWGQASYEQYF. Here the CDR3 DNA reads TGTGCCAGCAGCCCTTGGGGACAGGCTTCCTACGAGCAGTACTTC.

The chain is built from TRBV13 and TRBJ2-7; D is possibly TRBD2 (6 bases). The ends were cut back, 5 bases at V and 6 bases at J, with 11 bases in the middle. The germline gives CDR1 PRHDT, CDR2 FYEKMQ (reference sequence). The CDR3 consists of 12 residues. The CDR3 is CASSPLGGEQYF. The CDR3 DNA reads as TGTGCCAGCAGCCCCCTGGGGGGCGAGCAGTACTTC.

The gene calls are TRBV6-4 and TRBJ2-1; 11 nucleotides line up with TRBD2. The J segment lost 1 base and the V segment lost 4 bases, leaving 9 bases of the junction unmatched. CDR3 length: 18 amino acids. Germline loops: CDR1 MRHNA, CDR2 SNTAGT. The CDR3 is CASSALAGGVSSYNEQFF. The CDR3 DNA sequence: TGTGCCAGCAGTGCCCTAGCGGGGGGTGTAAGTTCCTACAATGAGCAGTTCTTC.

This clone was seen just once. The genes are TRBV4-3 and TRBJ1-2; a possible D gene is TRBD1 (6 bases). Per germline, CDR1 LGHNA and CDR2 YSLEER. The CDR3 is made up of 15 amino acids. Trimming took 1 base from V and 0 from J, leaving 9 bases between them. The CDR3 loop is CASSQVDSPNYGYTF. The CDR3 DNA sequence: TGCGCCAGCAGCCAAGTGGACAGCCCTAACTATGGCTACACCTTC.

The chain links TRBV4-3 to TRBJ2-5, with D perhaps TRBD1 (6 bases). Germline V gene lookup returns CDR1 LGHNA and CDR2 YSLEER. Trimming cost V 1 base and J 1 base, with 10 bases left between them. This CDR3 spans 15 amino acids. CDR3 loop: CASSQGDTIQETQYF. CDR3 sequence (DNA): TGCGCCAGCAGCCAAGGGGACACAATCCAAGAGACCCAGTACTTC.

The chain employs TRBV30 and TRBJ1-5; D is unresolved. The V end was cut by 3 bases, the J end by 5 bases, with 17 bases between. This CDR3 spans 15 amino acids. Germline V CDR1 and CDR2: GTSNPN, SVGIG (reference sequence). CDR3 sequence: CAWRSFPGNHQPQHF. CDR3 bases: TGTGCCTGGAGGTCATTCCCGGGGAACCATCAGCCCCAGCATTTT.

The V gene is TRBV10-3, the J gene TRBJ2-1; 13 positions agree with TRBD2. The CDR3 is 15 amino acids. Trimming removed 5 bases from V and 8 bases from J; junction bases left unmatched: 6. Germline CDR1 ENHRY, CDR2 SYGVKD. The CDR3 loop reads CAISPTSGGTDEQFF. Here the CDR3 DNA reads TGTGCCATCAGTCCGACTAGCGGGGGGACCGATGAGCAGTTCTTC.

The chain uses TRBV27 and TRBJ2-3, with a tentative D call TRBD2 (5 bases). The germline CDR1 and CDR2 sequences are MNHEY and SMNVEV (reference sequence). V dropped 10 bases and J dropped 1 base, with 18 bases sitting between them. The CDR3 length is 15 residues. The CDR3 DNA reads as TGTGCCAACAAGGATCCCCGGAGGCGCACAGATACGCAGTATTTT. It yields the protein CANKDPRRRTDTQYF.

This clone is medium-sized. The rearrangement uses TRBV28 and TRBJ2-7, with 7 bases that match TRBD1. This CDR3 is 16 amino acids long. Germline V lookup: CDR1 MDHEN, CDR2 SYDVKM. J lost 2 bases, V lost 4 bases, and 11 bases had no gene match. The CDR3 DNA sequence: TGTGCCAGCAGTTCGACTAATGGGGACAGAGCCTACGAGCAGTACTTC. Its translation is CASSSTNGDRAYEQYF.